Following are 29 T cell receptor beta chains from one sample sequenced in a study of T cell changes during pregnancy in multiple sclerosis. TCRdb's copy holds only in-frame clones and misses some; the assay was immunoSEQ multiplex PCR. The data contain fewer than 45,000 clones, roughly nine tenths of them seen just once; the ten biggest clones take up about 0.81%. Sequenced material: CD4+ T cells from peripheral blood mononuclear cells, taken after pregnancy. The receptors stem from a female donor in good health, enrolled as a control in a pregnancy study.

This chain links TRBV4-3 with TRBJ2-3, with a possible D match to TRBD1 (6 bases). The CDR3 totals 13 residues. The germline gives CDR1 LGHNA, CDR2 YSLEER. Deletions cut 3 bases from V and 7 bases from J, with 11 bases between. This chain's CDR3 is CASSQGDRNTQYF. CDR3 DNA sequence: TGCGCCAGCAGCCAGGGCGACAGGAATACGCAGTATTTT.

V is TRBV7-2 and J is TRBJ2-7; TRBD2 agrees at 15 bases. V shed 5 bases, J shed 4 bases, and the junction held 3 bases outside the gene matches. CDR1 SGHTA and CDR2 FQGNSA come from the germline V gene. The CDR3 is 15 residues long. Here the CDR3 DNA reads TGTGCCAGCAGCCGGACTAGCGGGGGGGCGTACGAGCAGTACTTC. Amino acid sequence: CASSRTSGGAYEQYF.

The chain carries TRBV11-2 and TRBJ1-2, with a possible D match to TRBD1 (6 bases). Germline loops: CDR1 SGHAT, CDR2 FQNNGV. The CDR3 spans 13 residues. V was clipped by 6 bases and J by 2 bases, with 10 bases between them. The DNA of the CDR3 is TGTGCCAGCAGGCGTCAGGGGAACTATGGCTACACCTTC. Its translation: CASRRQGNYGYTF.

The CDR3 DNA follows: TGCAGCGTTAAAAGGACAGATAACTATGGCTACACCTTC. This encodes CSVKRTDNYGYTF. This chain connects TRBV29-1 to TRBJ1-2; perhaps TRBD1 as D (6 bases). V lost 5 bases, J lost 1 base, and 11 bases lay in between. The CDR3 spans 13 residues. Germline assignment: CDR1 SQVTM and CDR2 ANQGSEA.

This chain joins TRBV4-3 and TRBJ2-3; TRBD2 agrees at 12 bases. Unmatched junction bases numbered 4, after V lost 4 bases and J lost 2 bases. CDR1 and CDR2 from the germline V gene are LGHNA and YSLEER. The CDR3 has 16 amino acids. The CDR3 loop reads CASSPLAGGPTDTQYF. The CDR3 DNA reads TGCGCCAGCAGCCCCCTAGCGGGGGGGCCCACAGATACGCAGTATTTT.

This rearrangement joins TRBV12-5 to TRBJ1-5, with D unclear. Trimming pared 5 bases from V and 5 bases from J, leaving 13 bases between. The CDR3 is 14 amino acids. Germline V gives CDR1 LGHNT, CDR2 FRNRAP. The CDR3 DNA reads as TGTGCTAGTGGTCAAGGACTTGGCCATCAGCCCCAGCATTTT. Its protein product is CASGQGLGHQPQHF.

J is TRBJ2-7 and V is TRBV29-1; D is unresolved. V was pared by 5 bases and J by 3 bases, with 11 bases between. Germline V gene data show CDR1 as SQVTM and CDR2 as ANQGSEA. This CDR3 is built from 12 residues. CDR3: CSVTERNYEQYF. In DNA form, the CDR3 reads TGCAGCGTTACGGAGAGAAACTACGAGCAGTACTTC.

CDR3 nucleotides: TGTGCCAGCAGGGGGCGGGGGGTCTACAATGAGCAGTTCTTC. Translating it yields CASRGRGVYNEQFF. V and J are TRBV2 and TRBJ2-1; 8 bases map to TRBD2. Germline CDR1 SNHLY, CDR2 FYNNEI. V shed 6 bases and J 3 bases; nucleotides not matched to a gene: 4. The CDR3 is 14 amino acids. Together with reference TRBV2 and TRBJ2-1, the CDR3 gives the full variable domain: EPEVTQTPSHQVTQMGQEVILRCVPISNHLYFYWYRQILGQKVEFLVSFYNNEISEKSEIFDDQFSVERPDGSNFTLKIRSTKLEDSAMYFCASRGRGVYNEQFFGPGTRLTVL.

This chain joins TRBV10-3 and TRBJ2-1; 8 bases are a match to TRBD1. V lost 6 bases and J lost 9; bases outside the gene matches: 7. Germline CDR1 ENHRY, CDR2 SYGVKD. This CDR3 region has 13 residues. In DNA, the CDR3 is TGTGCCATCAGAGGACAGGGCGTAAGTGAGCAGTTCTTC. It encodes CAIRGQGVSEQFF.

CDR3 residues: CALGTDSNQPQHF. CDR3 bases: TGTGCCCTAGGGACAGATAGCAATCAGCCCCAGCATTTT. V and J are TRBV28 and TRBJ1-5, with 7 bases fitting TRBD1. The CDR3 runs 13 residues. CDR1 is MDHEN, CDR2 SYDVKM, per germline. V trimming: 11 bases; J trimming: 0 bases; junction bases outside the gene matches: 4.

The chain is built from TRBV28 and TRBJ1-6; TRBD1 agrees at 8 bases. This CDR3 contains 15 residues. V shed 4 bases and J 5 bases; nucleotides not matched to a gene: 4. Germline lookup yields CDR1 MDHEN and CDR2 SYDVKM. The CDR3 sequence: CASSSQTGDNSPLHF. In DNA, the CDR3 is TGTGCCAGCAGTTCCCAGACAGGGGATAATTCACCCCTCCACTTT.

The gene calls are TRBV29-1 and TRBJ1-2; possible D gene TRBD1, 5 bases. The CDR3 runs to 14 residues. Trimming cost V 0 bases and J 4 bases, with 12 bases left between them. Germline-derived CDR1 and CDR2 are SQVTM and ANQGSEA. This CDR3 reads CSVEEAQEFYGYTF. The DNA of the CDR3 is TGCAGCGTTGAAGAGGCACAGGAGTTCTATGGCTACACCTTC.

The chain is built from TRBV4-1 and TRBJ2-3; D is perhaps TRBD1 (5 bases). The CDR3 consists of 17 residues. V was cut by 0 bases and J by 1 base, with 14 bases left in between. The V gene's germline CDR1 is MGHRA and CDR2 YSYEKL. The CDR3 spells CASSQDKARARTDTQYF. CDR3 DNA: TGCGCCAGCAGCCAAGATAAGGCCAGGGCACGCACAGATACGCAGTATTTT.

J is TRBJ2-2 and V is TRBV7-2, with a possible D match to TRBD1 (5 bases). Germline V gene data show CDR1 as SGHTA and CDR2 as FQGNSA. With 5 bases removed from V and 0 bases from J, the gap between germline ends came to 10 bases. The CDR3 has 15 residues. In DNA, the CDR3 is TGTGCCAGCAGCCAACCAGGGACGAACACCGGGGAGCTGTTTTTT. Protein: CASSQPGTNTGELFF.

The V call is TRBV7-2, the J call TRBJ2-1, with D possibly TRBD2 on 5 matching bases. The germline gives CDR1 SGHTA, CDR2 FQGNSA. The V end was cut by 0 bases, the J end by 7 bases, with 19 bases between. This CDR3 is built from 17 residues. CDR3 DNA: TGTGCCAGCAGCTTAGCGCTAGGCATTGAGGGTAGGAATGAGCAGTTCTTC. Translation: CASSLALGIEGRNEQFF.

The rearrangement uses TRBV18 and TRBJ1-1, with TRBD1 matching over 7 bases. The CDR3 consists of 14 residues. Germline V gene sequence: CDR1 KGHSH, CDR2 LQKENI. J was trimmed by 5 bases and V by 3 bases; bases with no gene match: 6. In nucleotides, the CDR3 is TGTGCCAGCTCACCCGACAGGGAATGGACTGAAGCTTTCTTT. Protein sequence: CASSPDREWTEAFF. Supplemented by reference TRBV18 and TRBJ1-1, the full variable domain reads NAGVMQNPRHLVRRRGQEARLRCSPMKGHSHVYWYRQLPEEGLKFMVYLQKENIIDESGMPKERFSAEFPKEGPSILRIQQVVRGDSAAYFCASSPDREWTEAFFGQGTRLTVV.

V usage is TRBV11-2 and J usage is TRBJ2-5, with 10 bases aligning to TRBD2. Germline-derived CDR1 and CDR2 are SGHAT and FQNNGV. The CDR3 consists of 15 residues. J lost 5 bases, V lost 4 bases, and 7 bases had no gene match. CDR3 nucleotide sequence: TGTGCCAGCAGCTCAGTACTAGCGGGGCTGGAGACCCAGTACTTC. Its translation is CASSSVLAGLETQYF.

The gene calls are TRBV7-9 and TRBJ1-2; 9 bases are shared with TRBD1. CDR3 size: 13 residues. V lost 5 bases to trimming and J lost 7 bases; unmatched junction nucleotides: 5. Germline loops: CDR1 SEHNR, CDR2 FQNEAQ (reference sequence). As DNA, the CDR3 is TGTGCCAGCAGCCCCACAGGGGGCAGTGGCTACACCTTC. Protein sequence: CASSPTGGSGYTF.

A few counts support this clone. This sequence joins TRBV2 and TRBJ1-5, with 9 nucleotides matching TRBD1. The CDR3 consists of 14 residues. With 5 bases clipped from V and 4 bases from J, the junction kept 3 bases outside the gene matches. The germline V gene encodes CDR1 SNHLY and CDR2 FYNNEI. The CDR3 protein is CASSRQGVNQPQHF. In DNA, the CDR3 is TGTGCCAGCAGTCGACAGGGGGTAAATCAGCCCCAGCATTTT.

This clone has a handful of counts. The chain employs TRBV4-2 and TRBJ1-2; D unclear. The CDR3 extends over 17 amino acids. Trimming shortened V by 0 bases and J by 4 bases, and 18 bases separated the two germline ends. Germline V gene data show CDR1 as LGHNA and CDR2 as YNFKEQ. The CDR3: CASSQEVADDAGYGYTF. Here the CDR3 DNA reads TGTGCCAGCAGCCAAGAAGTCGCTGACGACGCGGGCTATGGCTACACCTTC.

J is TRBJ2-1 and V is TRBV18; D may be TRBD1 (6 bases). In germline, CDR1 is KGHSH, CDR2 LQKENI. The CDR3 covers 15 residues. Trimming removed 0 bases from V and 11 bases from J, with 17 bases in between. CDR3 amino acids: CASSPPGTLALKQFF. DNA for the CDR3: TGTGCCAGCTCACCACCCGGGACACTTGCCCTCAAGCAGTTCTTC.

The V call is TRBV30, the J call TRBJ1-5; the D is unclear. The CDR3 loop spans 13 amino acids. CDR1 is GTSNPN, CDR2 SVGIG, per germline (reference sequence). The V end was cut by 0 bases, the J end by 2 bases, with 5 bases between. CDR3 residues: CAWSVTGNQPQHF. The CDR3 DNA follows: TGTGCCTGGAGTGTAACGGGCAATCAGCCCCAGCATTTT.

The CDR3 nucleotides are TGCAGCGGGAACAGGGTTCGGGGCACCTTC. Translating it yields CSGNRVRGTF. The genes are TRBV29-1 and TRBJ1-2; tentative D call: TRBD1 (6 bases). The CDR3 sequence is 10 residues long. With 7 bases removed from V and 13 bases from J, the gap between germline ends came to 16 bases. The germline CDR1 and CDR2 sequences are SQVTM and ANQGSEA.

The count of this clone is one. This rearrangement joins TRBV30 to TRBJ2-7, with 9 bases fitting TRBD1. The CDR3 contains 16 residues. V lost 3 bases, J lost 2 bases, and 11 bases stayed unmatched. The V gene's germline CDR1 is GTSNPN and CDR2 SVGIG (reference sequence). CDR3 sequence (DNA): TGTGCCTGGAGACCTATCGGGACAGGGAGGACCTACGAGCAGTACTTC. The encoded protein is CAWRPIGTGRTYEQYF.

The genes are TRBV14 and TRBJ2-2; 11 positions agree with TRBD2. Germline V gene data show CDR1 as SGHDN and CDR2 as FVKESK. CDR3 length: 15 residues. V was clipped by 6 bases and J by 6 bases; unmatched bases: 6. CDR3 bases: TGTGCCAGCAGGAATAGCGGGAGGGCCCCCGGGGAGCTGTTTTTT. This encodes CASRNSGRAPGELFF.

This clone appeared a single time. The chain has TRBV25-1 and TRBJ2-1, with 11 bases aligning to TRBD1. The length of the CDR3 is 15 residues. The V segment lost 6 bases and the J segment 4 bases; nucleotides outside the gene matches: 5. Germline CDR1 is MGHDK and CDR2 is SYGVNS. The CDR3 is CASSTGTGGYNEQFF. In DNA, the CDR3 is TGTGCCAGCAGCACCGGGACAGGGGGTTACAATGAGCAGTTCTTC.

This chain uses TRBV29-1 with TRBJ2-2, with unresolved D. The CDR3 is made up of 11 amino acids. Trimming pared 7 bases from V and 6 bases from J, leaving 9 bases between. The germline V gene has CDR1 SQVTM and CDR2 ANQGSEA. CDR3 in DNA: TGCAGCGGCGGTCGATCCGGGGAGCTGTTTTTT. Protein: CSGGRSGELFF.

The CDR3 sequence: CAWSEVGGLVGGPGYNEQFF. CDR3 in DNA: TGTGCCTGGAGTGAGGTGGGAGGGCTCGTGGGGGGCCCGGGTTACAATGAGCAGTTCTTC. The chain has TRBV30 and TRBJ2-1; possibly TRBD2 for D (7 bases). The length of the CDR3 is 20 residues. Trimming stripped 1 base from V and 4 bases from J, with 29 bases between. Germline V lookup: CDR1 GTSNPN, CDR2 SVGIG (reference sequence).

V is TRBV19 and J is TRBJ2-2, with D perhaps TRBD1 (6 bases). V lost 5 bases and J lost 2, with 9 bases in between. Germline CDR1 reads LNHDA; CDR2 reads SQIVND (reference sequence). The CDR3 totals 14 residues. The CDR3 bases are TGTGCCAGTAGTCCACAGGGTAACACCGGGGAGCTGTTTTTT. Translating it yields CASSPQGNTGELFF.